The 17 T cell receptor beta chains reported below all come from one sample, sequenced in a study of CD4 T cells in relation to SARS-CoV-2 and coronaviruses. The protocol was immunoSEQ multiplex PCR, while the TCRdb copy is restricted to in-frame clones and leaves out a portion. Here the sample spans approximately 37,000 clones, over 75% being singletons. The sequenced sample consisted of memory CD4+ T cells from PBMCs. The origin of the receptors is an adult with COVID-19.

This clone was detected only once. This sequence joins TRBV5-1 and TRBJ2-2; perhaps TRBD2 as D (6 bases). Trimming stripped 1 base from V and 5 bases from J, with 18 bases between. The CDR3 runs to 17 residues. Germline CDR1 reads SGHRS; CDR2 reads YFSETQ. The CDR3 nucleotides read TGCGCCAGCAGCTTGACCGATCAGGGACTGGGGACCGGGGAGCTGTTTTTT. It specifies CASSLTDQGLGTGELFF. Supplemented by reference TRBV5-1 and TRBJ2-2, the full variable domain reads KAGVTQTPRYLIKTRGQQVTLSCSPISGHRSVSWYQQTPGQGLQFLFEYFSETQRNKGNFPGRFSGRQFSNSRSEMNVSTLELGDSALYLCASSLTDQGLGTGELFFGEGSRLTVL.

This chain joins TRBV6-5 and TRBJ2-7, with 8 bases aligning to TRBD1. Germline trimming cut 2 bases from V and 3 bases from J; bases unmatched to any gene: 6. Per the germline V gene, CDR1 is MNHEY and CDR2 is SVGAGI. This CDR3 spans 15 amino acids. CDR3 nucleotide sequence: TGTGCCAGCAGTTACGGGGGGACAGGTGTCTACGAGCAGTACTTC. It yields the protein CASSYGGTGVYEQYF.

The CDR3 loop is CASSLLADRGLAKNIQYF. The CDR3 region has the DNA TGTGCCAGCAGCTTATTAGCGGACAGAGGACTAGCCAAAAACATTCAGTACTTC. This rearrangement joins TRBV7-9 to TRBJ2-4; D possibly matches TRBD1 or TRBD2 (6 bases each). Germline assignment: CDR1 SEHNR and CDR2 FQNEAQ (reference sequence). Deletions cut 2 bases from V and 0 bases from J, with 17 bases between. This CDR3 comprises 18 residues. The entire variable domain, with the rest obtained from reference TRBV7-9 and TRBJ2-4, is as follows: DTGVSQNPRHKITKRGQNVTFRCDPISEHNRLYWYRQTLGQGPEFLTYFQNEAQLEKSRLLSDRFSAERPKGSFSTLEIQRTEQGDSAMYLCASSLLADRGLAKNIQYFGAGTRLSVL.

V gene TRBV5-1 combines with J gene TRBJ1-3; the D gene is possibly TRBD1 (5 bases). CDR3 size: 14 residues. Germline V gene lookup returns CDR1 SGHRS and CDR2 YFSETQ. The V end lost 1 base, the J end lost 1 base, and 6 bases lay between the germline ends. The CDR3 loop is CASSLSGSGNTIYF. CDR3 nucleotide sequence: TGCGCCAGCAGCTTGTCAGGGTCTGGAAACACCATATATTTT.

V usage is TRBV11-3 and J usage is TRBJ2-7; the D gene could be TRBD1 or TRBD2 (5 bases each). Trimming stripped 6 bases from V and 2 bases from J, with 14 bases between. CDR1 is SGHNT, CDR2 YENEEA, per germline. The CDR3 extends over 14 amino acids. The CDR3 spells CASRWELGAYEQYF. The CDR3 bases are TGTGCCAGCAGGTGGGAATTGGGGGCCTACGAGCAGTACTTC. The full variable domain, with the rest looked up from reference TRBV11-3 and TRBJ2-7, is EAGVVQSPRYKIIEKKQPVAFWCNPISGHNTLYWYLQNLGQGPELLIRYENEEAVDDSQLPKDRFSAERLKGVDSTLKIQPAELGDSAVYLCASRWELGAYEQYFGPGTRLTVT.

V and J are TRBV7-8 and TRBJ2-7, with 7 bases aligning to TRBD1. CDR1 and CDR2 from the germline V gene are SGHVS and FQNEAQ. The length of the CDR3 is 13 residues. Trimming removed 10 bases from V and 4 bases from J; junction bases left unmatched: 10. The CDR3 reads CATFDRAPYEQYF. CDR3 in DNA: TGTGCCACTTTCGACAGGGCCCCTTACGAGCAGTACTTC.

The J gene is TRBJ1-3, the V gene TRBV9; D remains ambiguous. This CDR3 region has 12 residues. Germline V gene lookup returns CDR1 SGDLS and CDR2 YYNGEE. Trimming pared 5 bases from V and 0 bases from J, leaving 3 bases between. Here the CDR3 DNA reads TGTGCCAGCAGGAGCTCTGGAAACACCATATATTTT. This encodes CASRSSGNTIYF. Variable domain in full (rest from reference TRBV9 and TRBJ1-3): DSGVTQTPKHLITATGQRVTLRCSPRSGDLSVYWYQQSLDQGLQFLIQYYNGEERAKGNILERFSAQQFPDLHSELNLSSLELGDSALYFCASRSSGNTIYFGEGSWLTVV.

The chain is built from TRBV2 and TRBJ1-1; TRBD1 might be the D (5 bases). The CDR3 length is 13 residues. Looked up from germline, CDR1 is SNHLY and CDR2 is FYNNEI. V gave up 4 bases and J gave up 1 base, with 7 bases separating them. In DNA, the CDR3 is TGTGCCAGCAGTGCAGGACAGAACACTGAAGCTTTCTTT. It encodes CASSAGQNTEAFF. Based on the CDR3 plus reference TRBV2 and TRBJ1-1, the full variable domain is EPEVTQTPSHQVTQMGQEVILRCVPISNHLYFYWYRQILGQKVEFLVSFYNNEISEKSEIFDDQFSVERPDGSNFTLKIRSTKLEDSAMYFCASSAGQNTEAFFGQGTRLTVV.

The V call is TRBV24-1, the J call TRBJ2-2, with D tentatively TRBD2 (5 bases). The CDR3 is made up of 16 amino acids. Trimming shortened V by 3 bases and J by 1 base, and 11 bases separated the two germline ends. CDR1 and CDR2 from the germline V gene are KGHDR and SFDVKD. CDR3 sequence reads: CATSDPGLENTGELFF. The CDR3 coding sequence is TGTGCCACCAGTGATCCAGGACTGGAGAACACCGGGGAGCTGTTTTTT.

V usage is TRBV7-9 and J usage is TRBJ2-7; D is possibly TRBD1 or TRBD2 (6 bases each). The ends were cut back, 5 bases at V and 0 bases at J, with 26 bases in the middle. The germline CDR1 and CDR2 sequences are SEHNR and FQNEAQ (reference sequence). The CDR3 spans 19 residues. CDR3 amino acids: CASSASWGAGTQPSYEQYF. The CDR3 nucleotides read TGTGCCAGCAGCGCAAGCTGGGGGGCCGGGACCCAGCCCTCCTACGAGCAGTACTTC.

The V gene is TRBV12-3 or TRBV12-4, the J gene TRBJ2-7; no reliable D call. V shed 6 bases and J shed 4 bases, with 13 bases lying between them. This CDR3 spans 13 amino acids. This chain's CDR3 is CASRPKEQYEQYF. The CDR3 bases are TGTGCCAGCAGGCCCAAGGAACAATACGAGCAGTACTTC.

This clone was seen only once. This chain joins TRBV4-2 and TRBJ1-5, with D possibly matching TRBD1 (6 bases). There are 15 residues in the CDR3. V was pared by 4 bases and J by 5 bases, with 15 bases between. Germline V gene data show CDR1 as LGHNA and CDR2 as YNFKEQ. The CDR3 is CASSLERGLYQPQHF. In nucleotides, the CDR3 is TGTGCCAGCAGCCTCGAACGGGGGCTTTATCAGCCCCAGCATTTT.

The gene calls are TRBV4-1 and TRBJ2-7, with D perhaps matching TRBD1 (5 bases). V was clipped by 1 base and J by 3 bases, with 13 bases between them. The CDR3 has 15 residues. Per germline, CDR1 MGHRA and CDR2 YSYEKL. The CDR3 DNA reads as TGCGCCAGCAGCCAAGTGGCACAGGCGTTCTACGAGCAGTACTTC. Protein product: CASSQVAQAFYEQYF.

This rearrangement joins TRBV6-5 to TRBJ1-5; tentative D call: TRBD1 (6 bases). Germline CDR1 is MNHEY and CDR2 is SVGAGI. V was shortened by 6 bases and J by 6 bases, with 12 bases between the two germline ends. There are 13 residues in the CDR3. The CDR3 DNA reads TGTGCCAGCAGCACAGGGACCAGTCAGCCCCAGCATTTT. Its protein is CASSTGTSQPQHF.

The CDR3 region has the DNA TGTGCCAGCAGCGCAGGGACAGGAACAATCTACGAGCAGTACTTC. Translated: CASSAGTGTIYEQYF. V gene TRBV11-3 combines with J gene TRBJ2-7; 8 bases map to TRBD1. The CDR3 has 15 amino acids. CDR1 is SGHNT, CDR2 YENEEA, per germline. With V trimmed by 5 bases and J by 3 bases, 9 bases remained unmatched.

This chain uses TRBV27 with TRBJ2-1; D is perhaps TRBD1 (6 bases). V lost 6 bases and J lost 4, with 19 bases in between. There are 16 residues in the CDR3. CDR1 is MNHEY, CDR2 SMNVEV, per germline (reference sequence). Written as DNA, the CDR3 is TGTGCCAGCAGACCTAACAGGGCGCCCTCTTACAATGAGCAGTTCTTC. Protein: CASRPNRAPSYNEQFF.

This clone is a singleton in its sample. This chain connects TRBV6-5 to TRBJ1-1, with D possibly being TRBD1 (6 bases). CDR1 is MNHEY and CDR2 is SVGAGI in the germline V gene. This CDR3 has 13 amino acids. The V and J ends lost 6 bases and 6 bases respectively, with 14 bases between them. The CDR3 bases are TGTGCCAGCAGCAAGGGGGGGATGCCTGAAGCTTTCTTT. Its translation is CASSKGGMPEAFF.